The text below deals with one T cell receptor beta chain. Its antigen is still unknown. Base quality data are lacking; no much larger clone is found one base away. Library method: RACE. The reads were generated on a NextSeq 500. Library preparation attached unique molecular identifiers to individual cDNA molecules for quantitative, reproducible TCR counting. Both TCR alpha and TCR beta chains were sequenced from each blood RNA sample. Per the authors' processing: The median number of TCRs per sample was approximately 93,000, ranging from roughly 20,000 to 700,000. The Decombinator software suite was used to annotate V, J and CDR3 in the TCR reads. Every sample was subsampled to the same number of TCRs (28,000) for the PS versus PT1 abundance plots. Expanded TCRs were defined as absent before sensitization and observed at least eight times at the 2-week time point. TCRdb passed the public sequencing reads through fastp at Q25 and MiXCR, retaining productive beta sequences. For every CDR3 protein sequence, its rows merge into one entry that carries the most common genes and DNA. These V and J calls rely on TCRdb rather than the paper's analysis. Across this sample there are about 190,000 distinct CDR3 sequences, with approximately 26% seen only once. The top ten hold roughly 2.5% of the sample.

This sample is drawn from a study of human T cells and chemical hapten exposure (dated by TCRdb to the early 2020s). Regarding the complete study: For sensitization, 2% DPC in acetone was applied to an approximately 2 cm by approximately 2 cm area of upper inner arm skin. Blood samples were taken from patients before sensitization (week 0) and at 2, 6 and about 24 weeks after DPC sensitization. Libraries were pooled for sequencing, and variation in per-sample TCR yields was attributed mainly to small differences in library volumes within the pool. Some 29 alopecia patients gave blood for TCR sequencing at one to four time points (pre-sensitization, 2, 6 and 24 weeks). The patient cohort, mostly female, included alopecia areata with under or over 50% scalp involvement, alopecia totalis and alopecia universalis. Throughout the approximately 22-week study period, patients were also given weekly therapeutic DPC doses on the scalp. Patch tests used Finn chambers with 0.01% DPC on the upper back, scored after 6 days by International Contact Dermatitis Research Group standards. This study followed changes in the peripheral blood TCR repertoire in vivo during primary and secondary sensitization of alopecia patients to the hapten diphenylcyclopropenone (DPC).

V and J are truncated by 2 bases and 9 bases respectively, leaving an intervening sequence of 20 bases. The CDR1 and CDR2 encoded by the germline V gene are SGHTA and FQGNSA. Its CDR3 holds 16 amino acids, cysteine through phenylalanine. Only the CDR3 portion is preserved as DNA: 48 bases, with reading frame beginning at the first base. The label giving this sample's time point can be read as: patch test 3, about 24 weeks after DPC sensitization. The treatment or condition label here, explained by the study, means: therapeutic diphenylcyclopropenone sensitization with weekly scalp DPC. Blood at each patch-test visit was drawn before the patch test was applied. To be eligible, patients had to be aged 18 to 70, diagnosed with alopecia and judged suitable for DPC therapy, while pregnant patients were excluded. Total RNA was extracted from unfractionated whole blood that had been collected in Tempus Blood RNA tubes.

What the work shows at the level of the full study, not this receptor alone: Patch test score was positively correlated with the number of PT1 expanded TCRs, with significance at thresholds 8, 16 and 32 but not at 4. Expanded TCRs formed significantly more large CDR3 similarity clusters than pre-sensitization or healthy control sets, consistent with antigen-driven responses. DPC sensitization did not change the number of TCRs with a frequency above 1 in 1000, and there was no evidence of changes in global repertoire structure. Repeated subsampling changed both the strength of the expansion versus patch-test correlation and the threshold at which that correlation became significant. Alopecia, a presumed autoimmune disease, was present in all patients, so the immune response of the patients might differ from that of healthy individuals.

The sequence was obtained from a woman in her 40s with alopecia areata. Some clones in this sample may be carry-over from other donors' samples. The chain couples TRBV7-2 to TRBJ2-1; confidence is insufficient to name the D gene. The material was whole blood, obtained in connection with sensitization to the hapten diphenylcyclopropenone (DPC). The CDR3 is CASSLSRSASRGEQFF. The nucleotide sequence is given as TGTGCCAGCAGCTTAAGTAGGTCAGCGTCAAGAGGTGAGCAGTTCTTC.